This T cell receptor beta chain was observed in a study of graft-versus-host responses after intestinal transplantation. In the study overall: The recipients all started with anti-thymocyte globulin induction and then took tacrolimus and steroids for about three years.

This clone was counted a few times. The CDR3 covers 14 residues. The germline V gene encodes CDR1 MNHNY and CDR2 SVGAGI (reference sequence). J was trimmed by 0 bases and V by 6 bases; bases with no gene match: 3. With roughly 200,000 irradiated, violet-dye-labeled stimulator cells, roughly 200,000 CFSE-labeled responder cells were plated. Here immunoSEQ multiplex PCR was the method, and the copy in TCRdb shows in-frame clones only, minus some. The sample lists approximately 9,800 clones, approximately 30% occurring once. The gene calls are TRBV6-6 and TRBJ1-2; 8 positions match TRBD1. Source: alloreactive CD4+ T cells from a mixed lymphocyte reaction culture, taken before transplantation. Specified subset: CFSE-low proliferating T cells sorted from approximately 6-day pre-transplant mixed lymphocyte reaction (GvH or HvG direction). This clonotype was sampled from a human patient who was an organ donor for intestinal transplantation. CDR3 in amino acids: CASSATGANYGYTF. The CDR3 nucleotides are TGTGCCAGCAGCGCGACAGGGGCTAACTATGGCTACACCTTC.